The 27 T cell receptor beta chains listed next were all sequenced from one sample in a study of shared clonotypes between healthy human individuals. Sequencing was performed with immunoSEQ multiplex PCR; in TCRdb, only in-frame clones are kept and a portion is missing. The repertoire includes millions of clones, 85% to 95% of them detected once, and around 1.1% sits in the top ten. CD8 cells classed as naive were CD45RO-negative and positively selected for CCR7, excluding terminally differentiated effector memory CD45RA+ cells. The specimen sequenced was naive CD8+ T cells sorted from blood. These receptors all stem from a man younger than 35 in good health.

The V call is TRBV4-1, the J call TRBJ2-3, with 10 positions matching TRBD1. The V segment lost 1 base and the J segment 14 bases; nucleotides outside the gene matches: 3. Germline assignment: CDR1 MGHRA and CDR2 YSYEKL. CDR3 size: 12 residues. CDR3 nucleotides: TGCGCCAGCAGCCAAGGAGGGACAGGGGTGTATTTT. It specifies CASSQGGTGVYF.

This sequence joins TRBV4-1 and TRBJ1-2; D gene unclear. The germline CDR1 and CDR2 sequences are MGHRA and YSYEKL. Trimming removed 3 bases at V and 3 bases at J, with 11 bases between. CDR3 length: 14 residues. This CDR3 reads CASSQGREDYGYTF. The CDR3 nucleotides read TGCGCCAGCAGCCAGGGTAGGGAGGACTATGGCTACACCTTC.

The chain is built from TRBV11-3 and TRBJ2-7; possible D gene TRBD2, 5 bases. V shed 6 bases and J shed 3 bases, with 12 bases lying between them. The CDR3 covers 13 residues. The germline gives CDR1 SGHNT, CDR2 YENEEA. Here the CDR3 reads CASSYGVGYEQYF. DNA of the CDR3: TGTGCCAGCAGTTACGGGGTGGGCTACGAGCAGTACTTC.

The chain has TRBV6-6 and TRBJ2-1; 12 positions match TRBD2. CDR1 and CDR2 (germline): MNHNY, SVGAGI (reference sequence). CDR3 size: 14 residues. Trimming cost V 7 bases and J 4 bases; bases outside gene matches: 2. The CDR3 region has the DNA TGTGCCAGCACCACTAGCGGGAGGTACAATGAGCAGTTCTTC. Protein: CASTTSGRYNEQFF.

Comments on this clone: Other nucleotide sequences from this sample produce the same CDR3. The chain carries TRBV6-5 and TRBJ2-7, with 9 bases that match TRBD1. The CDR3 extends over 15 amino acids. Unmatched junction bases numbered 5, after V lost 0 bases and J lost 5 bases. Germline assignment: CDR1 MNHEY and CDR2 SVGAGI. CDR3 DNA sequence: TGTGCCAGCAGTTACTCCGGTGACAGGGGGGACGAGCAGTACTTC. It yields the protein CASSYSGDRGDEQYF.

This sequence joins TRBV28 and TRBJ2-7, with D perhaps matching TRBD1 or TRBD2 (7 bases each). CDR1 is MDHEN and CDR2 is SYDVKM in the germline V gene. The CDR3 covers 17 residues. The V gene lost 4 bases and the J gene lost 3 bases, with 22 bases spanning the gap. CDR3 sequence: CASSSLGGDSRDYEQYF. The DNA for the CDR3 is TGTGCCAGCAGTTCCCTGGGGGGGGACAGTAGGGACTACGAGCAGTACTTC.

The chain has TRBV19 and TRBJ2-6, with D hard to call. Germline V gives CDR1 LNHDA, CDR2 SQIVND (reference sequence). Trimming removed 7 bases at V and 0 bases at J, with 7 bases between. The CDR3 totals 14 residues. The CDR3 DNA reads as TGTGCCAGTAAACGTCCCTCTGGGGCCAACGTCCTGACTTTC. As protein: CASKRPSGANVLTF.

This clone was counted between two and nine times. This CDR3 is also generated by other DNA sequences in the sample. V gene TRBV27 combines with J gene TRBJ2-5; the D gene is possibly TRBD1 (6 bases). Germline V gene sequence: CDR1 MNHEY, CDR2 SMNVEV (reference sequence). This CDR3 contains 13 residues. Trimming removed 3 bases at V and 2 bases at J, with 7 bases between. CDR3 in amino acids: CASSFRGQETQYF. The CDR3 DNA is TGTGCCAGCAGTTTCAGGGGTCAAGAGACCCAGTACTTC.

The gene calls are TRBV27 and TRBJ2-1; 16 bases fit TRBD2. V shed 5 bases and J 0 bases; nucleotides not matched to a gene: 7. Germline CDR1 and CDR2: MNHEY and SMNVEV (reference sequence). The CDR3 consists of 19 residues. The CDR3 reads CASSTGGLAGGSSYNEQFF. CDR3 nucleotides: TGTGCCAGCAGTACCGGGGGACTAGCGGGAGGGAGCTCCTACAATGAGCAGTTCTTC.

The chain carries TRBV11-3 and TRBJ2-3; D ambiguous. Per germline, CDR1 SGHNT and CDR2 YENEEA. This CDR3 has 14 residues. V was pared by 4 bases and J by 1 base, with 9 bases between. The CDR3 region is CASSSSRGTDTQYF. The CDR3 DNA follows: TGTGCCAGCAGCTCGAGTCGGGGCACAGATACGCAGTATTTT.

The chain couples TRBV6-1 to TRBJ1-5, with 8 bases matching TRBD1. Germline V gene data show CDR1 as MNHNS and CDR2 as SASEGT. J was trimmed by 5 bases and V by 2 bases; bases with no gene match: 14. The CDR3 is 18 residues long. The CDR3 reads CASSELVQLRRGHQPQHF. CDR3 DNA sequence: TGTGCCAGCAGTGAATTGGTGCAGTTGCGCAGGGGGCATCAGCCCCAGCATTTT.

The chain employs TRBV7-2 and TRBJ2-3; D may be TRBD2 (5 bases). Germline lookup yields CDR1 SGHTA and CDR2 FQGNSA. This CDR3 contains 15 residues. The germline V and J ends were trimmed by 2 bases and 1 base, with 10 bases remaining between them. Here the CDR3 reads CASSLYYGGTDTQYF. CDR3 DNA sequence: TGTGCCAGCAGCTTATATTACGGGGGCACAGATACGCAGTATTTT.

This chain's CDR3 is CASSQDPAIVHEQYF. In DNA form, the CDR3 reads TGCGCCAGCAGCCAAGATCCGGCCATTGTCCACGAGCAGTACTTC. V gene TRBV4-3 combines with J gene TRBJ2-7; unclear D gene. Trimming took 0 bases from V and 5 from J, leaving 14 bases between them. Germline-derived CDR1 and CDR2 are LGHNA and YSLEER. The CDR3 has 15 residues.

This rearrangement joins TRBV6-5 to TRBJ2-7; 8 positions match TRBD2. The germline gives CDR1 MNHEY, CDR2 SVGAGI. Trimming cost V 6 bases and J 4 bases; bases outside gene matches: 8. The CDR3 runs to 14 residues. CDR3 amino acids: CASSAAGERYEQYF. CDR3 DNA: TGTGCCAGCAGCGCAGCGGGAGAAAGGTACGAGCAGTACTTC.

The CDR3 DNA follows: TGTGCCAGCAGTCCCCGACAAGCCGATGAGCAGTTCTTC. This translates into CASSPRQADEQFF. The chain recombines TRBV27 with TRBJ2-1; D gene unclear. Per germline, CDR1 MNHEY and CDR2 SMNVEV (reference sequence). V lost 5 bases, J lost 8 bases, and 13 bases lay in between. The CDR3 is 13 amino acids.

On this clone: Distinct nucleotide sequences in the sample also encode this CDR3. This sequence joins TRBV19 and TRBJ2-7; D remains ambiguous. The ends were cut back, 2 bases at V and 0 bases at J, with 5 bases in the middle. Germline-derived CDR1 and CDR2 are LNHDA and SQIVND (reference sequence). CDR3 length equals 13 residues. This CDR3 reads CASSISPSYEQYF. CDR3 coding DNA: TGTGCCAGTAGTATAAGTCCCTCCTACGAGCAGTACTTC. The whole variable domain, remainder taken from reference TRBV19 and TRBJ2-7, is DGGITQSPKYLFRKEGQNVTLSCEQNLNHDAMYWYRQDPGQGLRLIYYSQIVNDFQKGDIAEGYSVSREKKESFPLTVTSAQKNPTAFYLCASSISPSYEQYFGPGTRLTVT.

This CDR3 is CASSHRAVEQYF. As DNA, the CDR3 is TGTGCCAGCAGCCATCGTGCCGTCGAGCAGTACTTC. The chain uses TRBV7-9 and TRBJ2-7; D unclear. This CDR3 spans 12 amino acids. V dropped 5 bases and J dropped 6 bases, with 11 bases sitting between them. In germline, CDR1 is SEHNR, CDR2 FQNEAQ (reference sequence).

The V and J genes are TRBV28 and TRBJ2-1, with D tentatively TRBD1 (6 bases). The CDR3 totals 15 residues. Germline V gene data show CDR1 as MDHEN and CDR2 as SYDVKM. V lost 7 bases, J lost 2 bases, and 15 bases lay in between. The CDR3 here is CASTSSGQTYNEQFF. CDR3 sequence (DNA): TGTGCCAGCACCTCATCCGGACAGACCTACAATGAGCAGTTCTTC.

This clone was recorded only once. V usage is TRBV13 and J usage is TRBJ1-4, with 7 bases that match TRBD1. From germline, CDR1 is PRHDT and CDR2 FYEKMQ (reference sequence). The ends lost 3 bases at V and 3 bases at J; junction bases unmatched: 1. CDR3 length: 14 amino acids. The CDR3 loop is CASSFQGANEKLFF. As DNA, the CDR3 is TGTGCCAGCAGCTTCCAGGGGGCTAATGAAAAACTGTTTTTT.

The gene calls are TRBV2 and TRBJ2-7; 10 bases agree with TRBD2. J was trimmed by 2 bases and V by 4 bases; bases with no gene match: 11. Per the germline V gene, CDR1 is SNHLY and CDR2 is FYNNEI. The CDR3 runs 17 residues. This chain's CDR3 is CASSASGRGDPTYEQYF. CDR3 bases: TGTGCCAGCAGTGCTAGCGGGAGAGGTGATCCGACCTACGAGCAGTACTTC. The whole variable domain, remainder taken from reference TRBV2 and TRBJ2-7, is EPEVTQTPSHQVTQMGQEVILRCVPISNHLYFYWYRQILGQKVEFLVSFYNNEISEKSEIFDDQFSVERPDGSNFTLKIRSTKLEDSAMYFCASSASGRGDPTYEQYFGPGTRLTVT.

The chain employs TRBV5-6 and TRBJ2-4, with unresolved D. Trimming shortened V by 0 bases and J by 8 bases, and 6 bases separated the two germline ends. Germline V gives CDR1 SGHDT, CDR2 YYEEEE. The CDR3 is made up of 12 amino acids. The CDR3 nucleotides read TGTGCCAGCAGCTTGGGGGTGGACATTCAGTACTTC. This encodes CASSLGVDIQYF.

The DNA of the CDR3 is TGTGCCAGCAGCGTAGATAGTCAGGGCAACACAGATACGCAGTATTTT. Protein: CASSVDSQGNTDTQYF. V and J are TRBV9 and TRBJ2-3, with D tentatively TRBD1 (5 bases). CDR1 is SGDLS and CDR2 is YYNGEE in the germline V gene. V was shortened by 0 bases and J by 2 bases, with 13 bases between the two germline ends. The CDR3 spans 16 residues.

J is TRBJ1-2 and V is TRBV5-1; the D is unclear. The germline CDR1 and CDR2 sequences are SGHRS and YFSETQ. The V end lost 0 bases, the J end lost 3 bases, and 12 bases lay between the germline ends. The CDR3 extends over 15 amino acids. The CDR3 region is CASSLASKEYYGYTF. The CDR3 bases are TGCGCCAGCAGCTTGGCGAGTAAGGAGTACTATGGCTACACCTTC.

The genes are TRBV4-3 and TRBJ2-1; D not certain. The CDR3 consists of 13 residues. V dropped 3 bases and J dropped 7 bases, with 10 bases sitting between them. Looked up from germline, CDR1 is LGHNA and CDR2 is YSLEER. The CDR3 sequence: CASSHNYGNEQFF. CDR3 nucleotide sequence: TGCGCCAGCAGCCACAATTACGGGAATGAGCAGTTCTTC.

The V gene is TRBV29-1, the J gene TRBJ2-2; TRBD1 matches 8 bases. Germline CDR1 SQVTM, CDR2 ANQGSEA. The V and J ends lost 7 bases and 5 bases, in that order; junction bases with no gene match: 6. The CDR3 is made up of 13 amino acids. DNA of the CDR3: TGCAGCGCCCCGGGACAGGATACCGGGGAGCTGTTTTTT. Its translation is CSAPGQDTGELFF.

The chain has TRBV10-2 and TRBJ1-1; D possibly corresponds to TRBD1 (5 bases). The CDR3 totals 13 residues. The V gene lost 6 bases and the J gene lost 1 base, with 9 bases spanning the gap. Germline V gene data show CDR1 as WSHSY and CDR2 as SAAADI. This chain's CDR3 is CASSLDKNTEAFF. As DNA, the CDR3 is TGCGCCAGCAGCCTGGACAAGAACACTGAAGCTTTCTTT.

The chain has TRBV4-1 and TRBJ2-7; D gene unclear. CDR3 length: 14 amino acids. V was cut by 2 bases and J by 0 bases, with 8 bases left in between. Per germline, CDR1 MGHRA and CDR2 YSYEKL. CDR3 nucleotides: TGCGCCAGCAGCCAAACGTCAGTCTCCTACGAGCAGTACTTC. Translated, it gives CASSQTSVSYEQYF.